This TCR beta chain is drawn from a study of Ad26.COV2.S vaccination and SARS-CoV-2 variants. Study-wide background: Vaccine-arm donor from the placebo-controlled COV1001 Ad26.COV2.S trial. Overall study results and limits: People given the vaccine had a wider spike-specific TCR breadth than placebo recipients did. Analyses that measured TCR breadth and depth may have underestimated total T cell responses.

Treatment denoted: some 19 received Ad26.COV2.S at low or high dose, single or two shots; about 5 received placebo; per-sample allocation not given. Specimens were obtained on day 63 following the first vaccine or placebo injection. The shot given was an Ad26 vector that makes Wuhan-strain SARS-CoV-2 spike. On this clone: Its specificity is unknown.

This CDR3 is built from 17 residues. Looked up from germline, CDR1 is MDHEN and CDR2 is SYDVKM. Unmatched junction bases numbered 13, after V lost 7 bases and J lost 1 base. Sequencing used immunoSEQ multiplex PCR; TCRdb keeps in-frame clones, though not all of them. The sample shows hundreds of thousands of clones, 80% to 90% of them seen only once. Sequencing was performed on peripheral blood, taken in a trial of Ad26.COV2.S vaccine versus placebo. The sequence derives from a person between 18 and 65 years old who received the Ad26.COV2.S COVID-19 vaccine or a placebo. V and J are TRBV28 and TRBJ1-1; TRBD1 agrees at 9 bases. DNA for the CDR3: TGTGCCAGCACCTCAGGGGGGACAGGGTCGTCGAACACTGAAGCTTTCTTT. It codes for CASTSGGTGSSNTEAFF.